Included here is one T cell receptor (beta chain) sequence, with context. Its matching antigen is unknown. This may come from a read error, since a much larger clone is one base off. Each participant gave 8 to 10 milliliters of peripheral blood. Amplification started from genomic DNA. A primer set of 30 forward and 13 reverse primers amplified the CDR3. One entry per CDR3 protein results from TCRdb running MiXCR on the multiplex PCR reads. The sample lists around 300,000 distinct CDR3 sequences, around 47% occurring once. This sample stems from a study of type 1 and type 2 diabetes patients. Turning to the study itself: CD4+ or CD8+ T cells were positively selected from PBMCs with microbeads.

The study, taken as a whole, reports: V and J gene usage correlated at 0.9 to 0.97 between type 2 diabetes and control samples.

The CDR3 is 16 amino acids. The germline CDR1 and CDR2 sequences are MNHNY and SVGAGI (reference sequence). The sequencing input was peripheral blood mononuclear cells (PBMCs). V is TRBV6-6 and J is TRBJ2-3, with 14 bases matching TRBD2. The sequence was obtained from a man younger than 35 with type 2 diabetes. The CDR3 DNA sequence: TGTACCAGCAGACCGACTAGCGGGAGGGCCGCAGATACGCAGTATTTT. As protein: CTSRPTSGRAADTQYF.